A single sample gave rise to the 17 T cell receptor beta chains below, sequenced in a study of T cell responses to AZD1222 COVID-19 vaccine. TCRdb keeps only in-frame clones here, not all; method: immunoSEQ multiplex PCR. The sample records 60,000 to 65,000 clones, around 84% being singletons. Sequences were derived from peripheral blood, sampled on day 0 of AZD1222 vaccination. The receptors were sampled from an adult in good health.

J is TRBJ1-1 and V is TRBV6-1; 8 positions agree with TRBD1. The junction had 7 bases not matched to a gene; V was cut back by 0 bases and J by 1 base. The CDR3 is 17 amino acids. Germline CDR1 MNHNS, CDR2 SASEGT. The CDR3: CASSEADRAFPNTEAFF. The CDR3 coding sequence is TGTGCCAGCAGTGAAGCGGACAGGGCTTTTCCGAACACTGAAGCTTTCTTT.

The chain joins TRBV7-8 to TRBJ2-2; 12 bases are a match to TRBD2. With V trimmed by 5 bases and J by 6 bases, 13 bases remained unmatched. Germline V gene data show CDR1 as SGHVS and CDR2 as FQNEAQ. This CDR3 is built from 18 residues. CDR3 nucleotide sequence: TGTGCCAGCAGCCTCCGAGCCCTAGCGGGGGGGCCCCCCGGGGAGCTGTTTTTT. Protein sequence: CASSLRALAGGPPGELFF.

Only one count was recorded for this clone. V is TRBV7-8 and J is TRBJ1-2, with TRBD1 matching 8 bases. Germline-derived CDR1 and CDR2 are SGHVS and FQNEAQ. The CDR3 contains 13 residues. After removal of 3 bases from V and 8 bases from J, the junction contained 5 bases not matched to a gene. CDR3 in amino acids: CASSLDRVGGYTF. CDR3 coding DNA: TGTGCCAGCAGCTTGGACAGGGTCGGCGGCTACACCTTC.

This clone showed up just a few times. This chain connects TRBV2 to TRBJ1-1; D is possibly TRBD1 (5 bases). Germline lookup yields CDR1 SNHLY and CDR2 FYNNEI. Trimming took 4 bases from V and 7 from J, leaving 7 bases between them. The CDR3 totals 11 residues. CDR3 sequence (DNA): TGTGCCAGCAGTGTCAGGGTTGAAGCTTTCTTT. Protein: CASSVRVEAFF.

The V gene is TRBV2, the J gene TRBJ1-2; possibly TRBD1 for D (6 bases). Germline CDR1 SNHLY, CDR2 FYNNEI. CDR3 length: 15 amino acids. V was cut by 2 bases and J by 7 bases, with 17 bases left in between. The CDR3, as DNA: TGTGCCAGCAGTGAACAATTACAGGGCAGCGGTGGCTACACCTTC. It is translated as CASSEQLQGSGGYTF.

V gene TRBV30 combines with J gene TRBJ1-2; 10 bases map to TRBD1. Germline V CDR1 and CDR2: GTSNPN, SVGIG (reference sequence). Unmatched junction bases numbered 4, after V lost 0 bases and J lost 6 bases. The CDR3 sequence is 14 residues long. The CDR3 is CAWSVLTGGDGYTF. CDR3 DNA: TGTGCCTGGAGTGTACTGACAGGGGGCGATGGCTACACCTTC.

The rearrangement links TRBV28 to TRBJ1-5; TRBD1 agrees at 10 bases. Per the germline V gene, CDR1 is MDHEN and CDR2 is SYDVKM. V lost 5 bases, J lost 4 bases, and 8 bases stayed unmatched. The CDR3 runs 16 residues. The CDR3 DNA is TGTGCCAGCAGTCCTACCGGGACAGGGGAAAATCAGCCCCAGCATTTT. This codes for CASSPTGTGENQPQHF.

The V and J genes are TRBV7-9 and TRBJ2-4, with 9 nucleotides matching TRBD1. Trimming took 5 bases from V and 8 from J; bases not matched to a gene: 10. The CDR3 consists of 15 residues. Germline V gene lookup returns CDR1 SEHNR and CDR2 FQNEAQ (reference sequence). The CDR3 sequence: CASSRATGGIDIQYF. DNA of the CDR3: TGTGCCAGCAGCCGCGCGACAGGGGGTATTGACATTCAGTACTTC. The full variable domain, completed using reference TRBV7-9 and TRBJ2-4, is DTGVSQNPRHKITKRGQNVTFRCDPISEHNRLYWYRQTLGQGPEFLTYFQNEAQLEKSRLLSDRFSAERPKGSFSTLEIQRTEQGDSAMYLCASSRATGGIDIQYFGAGTRLSVL.

The rearrangement uses TRBV24-1 and TRBJ1-5; 7 nucleotides match TRBD1. The CDR3 extends over 16 amino acids. CDR1 and CDR2 from the germline V gene are KGHDR and SFDVKD. V was pared by 4 bases and J by 1 base, with 6 bases of the junction left unmatched. CDR3 sequence: CATSEARDSSNQPQHF. The CDR3, as DNA: TGTGCCACCAGTGAAGCTCGGGACAGCAGCAATCAGCCCCAGCATTTT.

A single count supports this clone. The gene calls are TRBV5-1 and TRBJ1-1; D not resolved. CDR1 and CDR2 from the germline V gene are SGHRS and YFSETQ. The CDR3 is 13 residues long. V lost 5 bases, J lost 1 base, and 9 bases lay in between. DNA for the CDR3: TGCGCCAGCAGGTCGGAGGGGAACACTGAAGCTTTCTTT. Translation: CASRSEGNTEAFF.

The chain links TRBV29-1 to TRBJ2-5, with 7 bases identical to TRBD1. With 7 bases clipped from V and 0 bases from J, the junction kept 5 bases outside the gene matches. Germline CDR1 is SQVTM and CDR2 is ANQGSEA. The CDR3 loop spans 13 amino acids. The CDR3 DNA reads as TGCAGCGGGAAGGGACAGTACCAAGAGACCCAGTACTTC. It encodes CSGKGQYQETQYF.

This chain uses TRBV7-9 with TRBJ2-1; D assignment may be TRBD1 or TRBD2 (5 bases each). There are 12 residues in the CDR3. Germline V lookup: CDR1 SEHNR, CDR2 FQNEAQ (reference sequence). The ends were cut back, 1 base at V and 12 bases at J, with 10 bases in the middle. CDR3 amino acids: CASSLGPRGQFF. DNA for the CDR3: TGTGCCAGCAGCTTAGGCCCGAGGGGGCAGTTCTTC.

The chain joins TRBV5-6 to TRBJ1-1; D might be TRBD1 (6 bases). The CDR3 runs to 17 residues. V dropped 4 bases and J dropped 3 bases, with 22 bases sitting between them. CDR1 and CDR2 from the germline V gene are SGHDT and YYEEEE. The CDR3 sequence is CASSPDGGARRDTEAFF. The CDR3 DNA sequence: TGTGCCAGCAGCCCCGACGGGGGGGCGCGTCGGGACACTGAAGCTTTCTTT.

This rearrangement joins TRBV12-3 or TRBV12-4 to TRBJ2-3; D unresolved. CDR3 size: 13 residues. The germline V and J ends were trimmed by 3 bases and 6 bases, with 10 bases remaining between them. The CDR3 loop is CASSFATDDTQYF. The CDR3 region has the DNA TGTGCCAGCAGTTTCGCCACAGATGATACGCAGTATTTT.

This clone was found a few times. The chain employs TRBV4-1 and TRBJ1-4; no definite D call. Trimming removed 0 bases at V and 4 bases at J, with 12 bases between. Per the germline V gene, CDR1 is MGHRA and CDR2 is YSYEKL. The CDR3 length is 16 residues. CDR3 sequence: CASSQDITENNEKLFF. The CDR3 DNA follows: TGCGCCAGCAGCCAAGATATAACGGAAAATAATGAAAAACTGTTTTTT.

In this sample, this clone turned up a few times. The chain carries TRBV6-4 and TRBJ1-1; possible D gene TRBD1, 6 bases. The CDR3 totals 14 residues. V lost 7 bases and J 1 base, leaving 13 bases between the germline ends. Germline V gene sequence: CDR1 MRHNA, CDR2 SNTAGT. CDR3 loop: CASTMDSENTEAFF. For the CDR3, the DNA is TGTGCCAGCACTATGGACAGCGAGAACACTGAAGCTTTCTTT.

V is TRBV29-1 and J is TRBJ1-1; 7 nucleotides line up with TRBD1. V gave up 7 bases and J gave up 2 bases; unmatched junction bases: 16. The germline V gene has CDR1 SQVTM and CDR2 ANQGSEA. The CDR3 spans 16 residues. CDR3 in amino acids: CSAVPRDSSFNTEAFF. The CDR3 coding sequence is TGCAGCGCGGTGCCAAGGGACAGTTCTTTCAACACTGAAGCTTTCTTT.